This T cell receptor beta chain emerged from a study of blood T cells in healthy people across ages. The study, taken as a whole, reports: Nothing was known about donor CMV status, and this possibly confounded expanded clonotype changes.

The V end was cut by 5 bases, the J end by 9 bases, with 20 bases between. Germline loops: CDR1 GTSNPN, CDR2 SVGIG (reference sequence). The CDR3 consists of 14 residues. Combining a sample-barcoded 5' primer with a J-beta primer mix, a second PCR ran for roughly 7 to 12 cycles. TCRdb re-derived calls from the 5' RACE reads in MiXCR, one entry per CDR3 protein. This sample has about 1.1 million distinct CDR3 sequences, with roughly two fifths found just once. As concerns this clonotype: No antigen is known for it.

This chain uses TRBV30 with TRBJ2-1, with D possibly being TRBD2 (7 bases). The sequence came from a man aged 18-30 years in good health. Specimen: blood. The CDR3 reads CAWYYPGGQVEQFF. The CDR3 region has the DNA TGTGCCTGGTATTACCCCGGGGGGCAGGTTGAGCAGTTCTTC.